This TCR beta chain was documented in a study of control samples from healthy donors and cancer patients. This CDR3 has 17 amino acids. V shed 5 bases and J shed 0 bases, with 16 bases lying between them. Germline CDR1 is SGHVS and CDR2 is FQNEAQ. Method: immunoSEQ multiplex PCR; TCRdb's copy keeps in-frame clones and lacks some. In the table there are about 140,000 clones, 75% to 95% of which are singletons. The J gene is TRBJ2-2, the V gene TRBV7-8; no clear D. The clonotype originates from a young man in good health. The sequenced sample was blood. As DNA, the CDR3 is TGTGCCAGCAGCCCTCGGGTAGACAACCCGAACACCGGGGAGCTGTTTTTT. Translated: CASSPRVDNPNTGELFF.